The 25 T cell receptor beta chains in this list originate from one sample, sequenced in a study of blood T cell repertoires in COVID-19 (dated by TCRdb to the early 2020s). The library came from the immunoSEQ multiplex PCR assay. In TCRdb, the immuneACCESS table is reduced to in-frame sequences with V and J assigned. These tables do not hold every clone; where another copy was compared, an unresolved V gene accounts for under half, and the others remain unexplained. For this sample the table gives roughly 160,000 clones, of which 70% to 90% were detected only once. Of the sample, under 6% is held by the ten largest clones. Sequencing was done on a sample of peripheral blood. These receptors were obtained from a woman aged 50 to 60 with COVID-19, enrolled during active disease.

V is TRBV7-3 and J is TRBJ2-3; TRBD2 is a possible D gene (5 bases). Trimming shortened V by 5 bases and J by 2 bases, and 14 bases separated the two germline ends. The CDR3 consists of 15 residues. Germline V gene lookup returns CDR1 SGHTA and CDR2 FQGTGA. Here the CDR3 DNA reads TGTGCCAGCAGCCCCAGGCTAGCTGCCACAGATACGCAGTATTTT. Translated, it gives CASSPRLAATDTQYF.

V usage is TRBV6-5 and J usage is TRBJ1-2; unclear D gene. V was cut by 0 bases and J by 6 bases, with 8 bases left in between. Germline V gives CDR1 MNHEY, CDR2 SVGAGI. There are 13 residues in the CDR3. The CDR3 bases are TGTGCCAGCAGTTACTCGAGTGCGAATGGCTACACCTTC. Amino acids: CASSYSSANGYTF.

The chain links TRBV6-5 to TRBJ1-4; D possibly corresponds to TRBD1 (6 bases). With 6 bases removed from V and 8 bases from J, the gap between germline ends came to 16 bases. The CDR3 runs 14 residues. The germline V gene has CDR1 MNHEY and CDR2 SVGAGI. CDR3 coding DNA: TGTGCCAGCAGCCTGGACAGAGAACCCGAAAAACTGTTTTTT. Translation: CASSLDREPEKLFF.

This chain connects TRBV28 to TRBJ1-5; perhaps TRBD1 as D (6 bases). V lost 5 bases and J lost 6, with 17 bases in between. The germline CDR1 and CDR2 sequences are MDHEN and SYDVKM. The CDR3 sequence is 15 residues long. The CDR3 loop reads CASSPMGTFTQPQHF. Written as DNA, the CDR3 is TGTGCCAGCAGTCCAATGGGGACATTTACTCAGCCCCAGCATTTT.

About this clone itself: Other DNA sequences in the sample encode the same CDR3. The J gene is TRBJ2-1, the V gene TRBV7-3, with 16 positions matching TRBD2. CDR3 length equals 18 residues. Germline lookup yields CDR1 SGHTA and CDR2 FQGTGA. V lost 5 bases to trimming and J lost 4 bases; unmatched junction nucleotides: 8. The CDR3 reads CASSPGTSGGAGYNEQFF. The CDR3 nucleotides are TGTGCCAGCAGCCCCGGGACTAGCGGGGGGGCCGGTTACAATGAGCAGTTCTTC. Full variable domain (rest looked up from reference TRBV7-3 and TRBJ2-1): GAGVSQTPSNKVTEKGKYVELRCDPISGHTALYWYRQSLGQGPEFLIYFQGTGAADDSGLPNDRFFAVRPEGSVSTLKIQRTERGDSAVYLCASSPGTSGGAGYNEQFFGPGTRLTVL.

V and J are TRBV30 and TRBJ2-3; D call uncertain. Trimming left V 4 bases short and J 3 bases short, with 8 bases between. CDR3 length: 12 amino acids. The germline V gene has CDR1 GTSNPN and CDR2 SVGIG (reference sequence). The CDR3 spells CAWTAETDTQYF. CDR3 nucleotide sequence: TGTGCCTGGACGGCGGAGACAGATACGCAGTATTTT.

The genes are TRBV2 and TRBJ2-3, with 8 bases aligning to TRBD2. J gave up 7 bases and V 7 bases, and 19 bases lay outside the gene matches. The CDR3 loop spans 17 amino acids. Germline values: CDR1 SNHLY, CDR2 FYNNEI. CDR3 bases: TGTGCCAGCACCGACCCCTTCGGGGGGGCGCTTGTATATACGCAGTATTTT. Translating it yields CASTDPFGGALVYTQYF.

J is TRBJ2-5 and V is TRBV5-1; D is unresolved. Germline V gives CDR1 SGHRS, CDR2 YFSETQ. V lost 3 bases, J lost 2 bases, and 8 bases lay in between. The CDR3 is 13 amino acids. The CDR3: CASSSGLQETQYF. As DNA, the CDR3 is TGCGCCAGCAGCTCCGGTCTTCAAGAGACCCAGTACTTC.

This clone was found once. J is TRBJ2-3 and V is TRBV6-4, with 9 positions matching TRBD2. Per germline, CDR1 MRHNA and CDR2 SNTAGT. The V segment lost 3 bases and the J segment 6 bases; nucleotides outside the gene matches: 7. This CDR3 spans 15 amino acids. The CDR3 DNA reads as TGTGCCAGCAGTGAAAGGCTAGCGGGGAAGGATACGCAGTATTTT. Protein product: CASSERLAGKDTQYF.

V and J are TRBV4-1 and TRBJ1-2; TRBD1 matches 8 bases. The CDR3 is made up of 17 amino acids. Germline CDR1 reads MGHRA; CDR2 reads YSYEKL. The J segment lost 4 bases and the V segment lost 0 bases, leaving 10 bases of the junction unmatched. This CDR3 reads CASSQDGTGGSLYGYTF. In DNA form, the CDR3 reads TGCGCCAGCAGCCAAGATGGGACAGGTGGGTCCCTCTATGGCTACACCTTC.

The CDR3 coding sequence is TGTGCCAGCAGTCCCATAAAAGAACGGGATGAAAAACTGTTTTTT. This codes for CASSPIKERDEKLFF. This sequence joins TRBV3-1 (or the pseudogene TRBV3-2) and TRBJ1-4; no reliable D call. The CDR3 is made up of 15 amino acids. Trimming took 6 bases from V and 6 from J, leaving 17 bases between them. Germline loops: CDR1 LGHDT, CDR2 YNNKEL (reference sequence).

V usage is TRBV7-9 and J usage is TRBJ2-5, with 9 bases matching TRBD1. The length of the CDR3 is 15 residues. Per germline, CDR1 SEHNR and CDR2 FQNEAQ (reference sequence). After removal of 5 bases from V and 5 bases from J, the junction contained 9 bases not matched to a gene. CDR3 DNA sequence: TGTGCCAGCAGCCAACCACAGGGGGCGGGGGAGACCCAGTACTTC. Its translation: CASSQPQGAGETQYF.

The V call is TRBV7-2, the J call TRBJ1-1, with a tentative D call TRBD1 (6 bases). Germline V gene lookup returns CDR1 SGHTA and CDR2 FQGNSA. Trimming took 5 bases from V and 1 from J, leaving 11 bases between them. CDR3 length: 14 amino acids. This CDR3 is CASSHGGPNTEAFF. CDR3 bases: TGTGCCAGCAGCCACGGGGGGCCGAACACTGAAGCTTTCTTT.

V usage is TRBV7-3 and J usage is TRBJ1-5, with TRBD1 matching over 8 bases. The germline V gene encodes CDR1 SGHTA and CDR2 FQGTGA. This CDR3 comprises 15 residues. V lost 7 bases and J lost 3; bases outside the gene matches: 8. In DNA form, the CDR3 reads TGTGCCAGCACCCCTGACAGGGGAAACAATCAGCCCCAGCATTTT. Translated, it gives CASTPDRGNNQPQHF.

The chain joins TRBV5-6 to TRBJ2-5; D may be TRBD1 (5 bases). The CDR3 is 16 residues long. With 3 bases removed from V and 0 bases from J, the gap between germline ends came to 15 bases. Germline V gene sequence: CDR1 SGHDT, CDR2 YYEEEE. CDR3: CASSSSGNWYQETQYF. CDR3 sequence (DNA): TGTGCCAGCAGCTCCTCAGGGAATTGGTACCAAGAGACCCAGTACTTC. The variable domain in full, with the rest retrieved from reference TRBV5-6 and TRBJ2-5, is DAGVTQSPTHLIKTRGQQVTLRCSPKSGHDTVSWYQQALGQGPQFIFQYYEEEERQRGNFPDRFSGHQFPNYSSELNVNALLLGDSALYLCASSSSGNWYQETQYFGPGTRLLVL.

This rearrangement joins TRBV3-1 (or the pseudogene TRBV3-2) to TRBJ1-2; 7 nucleotides line up with TRBD1. Unmatched junction bases numbered 13, after V lost 2 bases and J lost 4 bases. Germline CDR1 and CDR2: LGHDT and YNNKEL (reference sequence). The CDR3 contains 17 residues. CDR3 DNA: TGTGCCAGCAGCCAAAGTGAAGGGGCAGGGGGAACCTATGGCTACACCTTC. This gives the protein CASSQSEGAGGTYGYTF.

The chain carries TRBV7-2 and TRBJ2-1, with a weak D call TRBD1 (6 bases). CDR1 is SGHTA and CDR2 is FQGNSA in the germline V gene. V was cut by 5 bases and J by 6 bases, with 14 bases left in between. The length of the CDR3 is 14 residues. CDR3 in amino acids: CASSPRTAPNEQFF. The CDR3 DNA follows: TGTGCCAGCAGCCCCCGGACAGCCCCCAATGAGCAGTTCTTC. The full variable domain, with the rest looked up from reference TRBV7-2 and TRBJ2-1, is GAGVSQSPSNKVTEKGKDVELRCDPISGHTALYWYRQSLGQGLEFLIYFQGNSAPDKSGLPSDRFSAERTGGSVSTLTIQRTQQEDSAVYLCASSPRTAPNEQFFGPGTRLTVL.

The V and J genes are TRBV11-2 and TRBJ2-7, with TRBD1 matching 9 bases. V was pared by 5 bases and J by 4 bases, with 6 bases of the junction left unmatched. The CDR3 sequence is 14 residues long. The germline gives CDR1 SGHAT, CDR2 FQNNGV. CDR3 in DNA: TGTGCCAGCAGCCCCACAGGGGGCTGGTACGAGCAGTACTTC. This translates into CASSPTGGWYEQYF.

The J gene is TRBJ2-7, the V gene TRBV4-3, with TRBD2 as a possible D gene (6 bases). This CDR3 comprises 17 residues. Trimming removed 3 bases at V and 0 bases at J, with 18 bases between. Germline V lookup: CDR1 LGHNA, CDR2 YSLEER. The CDR3 region has the DNA TGCGCCAGCAGCCAGGGTAGCGGCCAGAGGAGCTCCTACGAGCAGTACTTC. Translating gives CASSQGSGQRSSYEQYF.

The chain has TRBV4-3 and TRBJ2-1; 13 bases agree with TRBD2. The V and J ends lost 2 bases and 8 bases, in that order; junction bases with no gene match: 3. The CDR3 length is 15 residues. Germline assignment: CDR1 LGHNA and CDR2 YSLEER. The CDR3 region has the DNA TGCGCCAGCAGCCAAACTAGCGGGGGGGTCGATGAGCAGTTCTTC. Protein product: CASSQTSGGVDEQFF.

V is TRBV7-2 and J is TRBJ1-5; TRBD1 agrees at 7 bases. CDR3 size: 13 residues. Unmatched junction bases numbered 5, after V lost 5 bases and J lost 7 bases. Looked up from germline, CDR1 is SGHTA and CDR2 is FQGNSA. CDR3 DNA sequence: TGTGCCAGCAGCATGACAGGGTTGCAGCCCCAGCATTTT. This translates into CASSMTGLQPQHF.

The chain employs TRBV23-1 and TRBJ2-4; maybe TRBD1 (6 bases). TRBV23-1 is noted as an ORF with a role that remains uncertain. V dropped 4 bases and J dropped 2 bases, with 9 bases sitting between them. The CDR3 is 14 amino acids. The chain's CDR3 is CASSPQGTKNIQYF. The DNA of the CDR3 is TGCGCCAGCAGTCCGCAGGGGACCAAAAACATTCAGTACTTC.

The chain uses TRBV11-1 and TRBJ2-5, with 12 bases fitting TRBD1. The trim removed 5 bases at V and 4 bases at J, leaving 2 bases unmatched. This CDR3 has 14 amino acids. Germline-derived CDR1 and CDR2 are SGHAT and FQDESV (reference sequence). The CDR3 coding sequence is TGTGCCAGCAGCCGGGACAGGGGGCGAGAGACCCAGTACTTC. Its protein is CASSRDRGRETQYF.

As to this clone: This CDR3 is also generated by other DNA sequences in the sample. CDR3 sequence: CASSGTGASYEQYF. In nucleotides, the CDR3 is TGCGCCAGCAGTGGGACAGGGGCTTCCTACGAGCAGTACTTC. The chain links TRBV5-1 to TRBJ2-7; 10 bases line up with TRBD1. Looked up from germline, CDR1 is SGHRS and CDR2 is YFSETQ. The CDR3 has 14 residues. V lost 5 bases and J lost 1; bases outside the gene matches: 3.

Only a few counts were recorded for this clone. The V call is TRBV6-5, the J call TRBJ1-4; 7 bases agree with TRBD1. Germline CDR1 is MNHEY and CDR2 is SVGAGI. V lost 6 bases and J lost 6; bases outside the gene matches: 7. The CDR3 is 14 residues long. The CDR3 nucleotides are TGTGCCAGCAGGGAGGGGGCCGGGGATGAAAAACTGTTTTTT. It encodes CASREGAGDEKLFF.